This T cell receptor beta chain stems from a study of early T cells in non-severe SARS-CoV-2 infection. Study as a whole: With bulk RNA from unsorted whole blood as input, sequencing yielded unpaired chains.

Tagging with unique molecular identifiers was applied to individual cDNA molecules. TCRdb passed the 5' RACE reads through MiXCR, listing each CDR3 protein once. Here the sample spans 85,000 to 100,000 distinct CDR3 sequences, roughly 17% being singletons. To note about this clonotype: Its antigen is undetermined.

Broader study findings: Private and CD4 specificities were missed by VDJdb matching, skewed to anti-spike CD8.

The material sequenced was whole blood. The sequence derives from an adult who was a healthcare worker with PCR-confirmed SARS-CoV-2 infection or an uninfected control (not recorded which).

CDR3 in DNA: TGTGCCAGCAGCACTAGCGGGGGGGCCACAGATACGCAGTATTTT. This codes for CASSTSGGATDTQYF. The chain couples TRBV11-2 to TRBJ2-3, with 13 bases aligning to TRBD2. This CDR3 region has 15 residues. Germline-derived CDR1 and CDR2 are SGHAT and FQNNGV. V was pared by 5 bases and J by 2 bases, with 1 base of the junction left unmatched.